This passage covers 28 T cell receptor beta chains from one sample sequenced in a study of cytomegalovirus exposure and HLA in healthy donors. PCR primers comprised 60 Vbeta and 13 Jbeta primers. Measured with immunoSEQ multiplex PCR; TCRdb has only the in-frame clones, and not every one. The sample contains 85,000 to 130,000 clones, roughly 74% of which appear only once. Sequencing was done on a sample of PBMCs. The receptors derive from a man in his forties or fifties in good health and CMV-seronegative.

This clone appeared a single time. The junction does not match germline at one end; this may be a read error. This rearrangement joins TRBV11-2 to TRBJ1-6, with 8 bases lining up with TRBD1. This CDR3 has 15 amino acids. Germline V gives CDR1 SGHAT, CDR2 FQNNGV. CDR3 in DNA: TGTGTCAGCAGCTTAATGCAGGGGGCGCGTTCACCCCTCCACTTT. Encoded protein: CVSSLMQGARSPLHF.

This chain connects TRBV9 to TRBJ2-1; TRBD2 matches 10 bases. Germline trimming cut 0 bases from V and 7 bases from J; bases unmatched to any gene: 16. This CDR3 is built from 19 residues. The germline CDR1 and CDR2 sequences are SGDLS and YYNGEE. CDR3 residues: CASSVGLGSGGPRGNEQFF. The CDR3, as DNA: TGTGCCAGCAGCGTAGGTCTGGGTAGCGGGGGGCCAAGAGGTAATGAGCAGTTCTTC. Together with reference TRBV9 and TRBJ2-1, the CDR3 gives the full variable domain: DSGVTQTPKHLITATGQRVTLRCSPRSGDLSVYWYQQSLDQGLQFLIQYYNGEERAKGNILERFSAQQFPDLHSELNLSSLELGDSALYFCASSVGLGSGGPRGNEQFFGPGTRLTVL.

The V call is TRBV7-2, the J call TRBJ2-5; 12 bases fit TRBD1. The germline V gene encodes CDR1 SGHTA and CDR2 FQGNSA. The CDR3 contains 14 residues. The junction had 3 bases not matched to a gene; V was cut back by 5 bases and J by 5 bases. DNA of the CDR3: TGTGCCAGCAGCCGGGACAGGGGGCGGGAGACCCAGTACTTC. Translated: CASSRDRGRETQYF. Drawing the rest from reference TRBV7-2 and TRBJ2-5, the complete variable domain is GAGVSQSPSNKVTEKGKDVELRCDPISGHTALYWYRQSLGQGLEFLIYFQGNSAPDKSGLPSDRFSAERTGGSVSTLTIQRTQQEDSAVYLCASSRDRGRETQYFGPGTRLLVL.

This chain uses TRBV2 with TRBJ1-1, with TRBD1 matching over 7 bases. This CDR3 comprises 15 residues. Germline CDR1 is SNHLY and CDR2 is FYNNEI. V lost 8 bases, J lost 0 bases, and 9 bases stayed unmatched. CDR3 loop: CASHRQGPMNTEAFF. Here the CDR3 DNA reads TGTGCCAGCCACCGACAGGGCCCAATGAACACTGAAGCTTTCTTT.

The V gene is TRBV11-2, the J gene TRBJ2-5, with 8 bases fitting TRBD2. Losses at the gene ends were 4 bases for V and 5 bases for J; bases not matched to a gene: 12. CDR3 length equals 16 residues. Germline loops: CDR1 SGHAT, CDR2 FQNNGV. CDR3 loop: CASSSTPGLGWETQYF. The CDR3 DNA follows: TGTGCCAGCAGCTCTACCCCGGGACTAGGGTGGGAGACCCAGTACTTC.

The genes are TRBV19 and TRBJ1-1, with D unresolved. The CDR3 loop spans 14 amino acids. V lost 5 bases and J lost 9, with 19 bases in between. Germline loops: CDR1 LNHDA, CDR2 SQIVND (reference sequence). The CDR3, as DNA: TGTGCCAGTAGTGTCCCCGGGTTACCCGCGCAAGCTTTCTTT. This codes for CASSVPGLPAQAFF.

The chain couples TRBV2 to TRBJ1-1; 9 bases line up with TRBD1. The CDR3 has 12 amino acids. Per the germline V gene, CDR1 is SNHLY and CDR2 is FYNNEI. CDR3 coding DNA: TGTGGTCTCCGGGACAGGGTTACTGAAGCTTTCTTT. Encoded protein: CGLRDRVTEAFF.

CDR3 protein: CASSLDPGGPKNIQYF. CDR3 nucleotides: TGCGCCAGCAGCTTAGACCCCGGAGGGCCCAAAAACATTCAGTACTTC. J is TRBJ2-4 and V is TRBV5-1; D is perhaps TRBD2 (6 bases). In germline, CDR1 is SGHRS, CDR2 YFSETQ. This CDR3 region has 16 residues. The V end lost 2 bases, the J end lost 2 bases, and 14 bases lay between the germline ends.

This clone appeared a few times. The chain recombines TRBV7-3 with TRBJ2-5; TRBD1 matches at 10 bases. Unmatched junction bases numbered 6, after V lost 3 bases and J lost 5 bases. The CDR3 sequence is 15 residues long. CDR1 is SGHTA and CDR2 is FQGTGA in the germline V gene. CDR3 sequence: CASSLTGGGGETQYF. DNA for the CDR3: TGTGCCAGCAGCTTGACAGGGGGCGGGGGGGAGACCCAGTACTTC.

This sequence joins TRBV6-4 and TRBJ1-2, with a weak D call TRBD1 (5 bases). The CDR3 sequence is 13 residues long. Trimming pared 6 bases from V and 4 bases from J, leaving 12 bases between. Germline V lookup: CDR1 MRHNA, CDR2 SNTAGT. The CDR3, as DNA: TGTGCCAGCAGAAGGGGTTTTTTCTATGGCTACACCTTC. This translates into CASRRGFFYGYTF.

The rearrangement joins TRBV5-1 to TRBJ2-1; a possible D gene is TRBD2 (7 bases). From germline, CDR1 is SGHRS and CDR2 YFSETQ. The germline V and J ends were trimmed by 7 bases and 3 bases, with 14 bases remaining between them. The CDR3 has 14 residues. As DNA, the CDR3 is TGCGCCAGCGGAGAGGGGGGGAACTACAATGAGCAGTTCTTC. It is translated as CASGEGGNYNEQFF.

The V gene is TRBV5-1, the J gene TRBJ2-5, with 15 bases aligning to TRBD2. Germline-derived CDR1 and CDR2 are SGHRS and YFSETQ. The CDR3 is made up of 18 amino acids. V gave up 4 bases and J gave up 3 bases; unmatched junction bases: 10. CDR3 nucleotide sequence: TGCGCCAGCAGCCCGGGACTAGCGGGGGGCCCCAGCGAAGAGACCCAGTACTTC. Protein product: CASSPGLAGGPSEETQYF.

This chain uses TRBV7-8 with TRBJ1-6; possibly TRBD1 for D (5 bases). CDR1 and CDR2 from the germline V gene are SGHVS and FQNEAQ. The CDR3 is 15 residues long. V lost 5 bases and J lost 4, with 12 bases in between. DNA of the CDR3: TGTGCCAGCAGCCTGGCGGCAGGGTATAATTCACCCCTCCACTTT. The encoded protein is CASSLAAGYNSPLHF.

The chain is built from TRBV6-1 and TRBJ1-2; D call uncertain. The CDR3 loop spans 16 amino acids. Trimming pared 0 bases from V and 4 bases from J, leaving 15 bases between. Germline loops: CDR1 MNHNS, CDR2 SASEGT. DNA of the CDR3: TGTGCCAGCAGTGAAGCGCGGTGGGTGGAGGCCTATGGCTACACCTTC. Protein product: CASSEARWVEAYGYTF.

This clone was seen a handful of times. The chain recombines TRBV7-9 with TRBJ1-2; a possible D gene is TRBD1 (5 bases). V was shortened by 3 bases and J by 7 bases, with 18 bases between the two germline ends. The CDR3 covers 15 residues. CDR1 and CDR2 (germline): SEHNR, FQNEAQ (reference sequence). CDR3 coding DNA: TGTGCCAGCAGCTTGTCGTCTAGGGGAAGGACTGGCTACACCTTC. Its translation: CASSLSSRGRTGYTF. The full variable domain, rest sourced from reference TRBV7-9 and TRBJ1-2, is DTGVSQNPRHKITKRGQNVTFRCDPISEHNRLYWYRQTLGQGPEFLTYFQNEAQLEKSRLLSDRFSAERPKGSFSTLEIQRTEQGDSAMYLCASSLSSRGRTGYTFGSGTRLTVV.

J is TRBJ1-6 and V is TRBV5-5, with TRBD1 as a possible D gene (6 bases). This CDR3 region has 14 residues. The ends were cut back, 1 base at V and 6 bases at J, with 8 bases in the middle. Looked up from germline, CDR1 is SGHKS and CDR2 is YYEKEE (reference sequence). CDR3 sequence (DNA): TGTGCCAGCAGCTTGACAGGGCTTAATTCACCCCTCCACTTT. It specifies CASSLTGLNSPLHF.

This chain links TRBV11-3 with TRBJ2-5; 8 bases agree with TRBD2. Germline loops: CDR1 SGHNT, CDR2 YENEEA. Germline trimming cut 1 base from V and 5 bases from J; bases unmatched to any gene: 6. The CDR3 contains 15 residues. The CDR3 region has the DNA TGTGCCAGCAGCTTAGGGGAGACTAGCGATGAGACCCAGTACTTC. This codes for CASSLGETSDETQYF.

CDR3 coding DNA: TGTTCCATTCCAAAACCGGGACAGAACTATGGCTACACCTTC. Its translation: CSIPKPGQNYGYTF. The J gene is TRBJ1-2, the V gene TRBV7-9; the match to TRBD1 covers 7 bases. CDR3 length equals 14 residues. The germline V gene has CDR1 SEHNR and CDR2 FQNEAQ (reference sequence).

This chain connects TRBV5-1 to TRBJ2-5, with D unresolved. Near its end, the DNA agrees better with TRBJ2-7, so the J call may be wrong. Germline assignment: CDR1 SGHRS and CDR2 YFSETQ. This CDR3 is built from 11 residues. CDR3 DNA: TGCGCCAGCAGCCCCCACTACGAGCAGTACTTC. This gives the protein CASSPHYEQYF.

V usage is TRBV7-8 and J usage is TRBJ2-3; D is possibly TRBD2 (5 bases). This CDR3 contains 17 residues. The germline gives CDR1 SGHVS, CDR2 FQNEAQ. V dropped 2 bases and J dropped 6 bases, with 21 bases sitting between them. As DNA, the CDR3 is TGTGCCAGCAGCTTAATAAGGCGGGCACGACGGATGGATACGCAGTATTTT. It codes for CASSLIRRARRMDTQYF. Combining the CDR3 with reference TRBV7-8 and TRBJ2-3 gives the whole variable domain GAGVSQSPRYKVAKRGQDVALRCDPISGHVSLFWYQQALGQGPEFLTYFQNEAQLDKSGLPSDRFFAERPEGSVSTLKIQRTQQEDSAVYLCASSLIRRARRMDTQYFGPGTRLTVL.

The chain employs TRBV28 and TRBJ2-3; 11 bases align to TRBD2. CDR1 and CDR2 (germline): MDHEN, SYDVKM. The CDR3 contains 18 residues. J gave up 1 base and V 3 bases, and 9 bases lay outside the gene matches. The CDR3: CASSLTSGVPSGTDTQYF. Here the CDR3 DNA reads TGTGCCAGCAGTTTGACTAGCGGGGTACCCTCTGGCACAGATACGCAGTATTTT.

The chain combines TRBV11-2 with TRBJ2-5; D not resolved. Germline V gene lookup returns CDR1 SGHAT and CDR2 FQNNGV. V was trimmed by 1 base and J by 2 bases, leaving 8 bases between them. There are 14 residues in the CDR3. CDR3 sequence reads: CASSLGAQQETQYF. CDR3 bases: TGTGCCAGCAGCTTAGGGGCCCAACAAGAGACCCAGTACTTC.

CDR3 sequence reads: CASTLSGAGGPDEQYF. As DNA, the CDR3 is TGTGCCAGCACCCTCTCCGGCGCGGGGGGGCCGGACGAGCAGTACTTC. The chain employs TRBV6-6 and TRBJ2-7, with TRBD2 matching 9 bases. Trimming at V came to 7 bases and at J to 5 bases, leaving 15 bases not matched to a gene. This CDR3 region has 16 residues. Germline V gene data show CDR1 as MNHNY and CDR2 as SVGAGI (reference sequence).

This clone was seen a single time. This chain uses TRBV27 with TRBJ2-5; tentative D call: TRBD2 (6 bases). Germline V lookup: CDR1 MNHEY, CDR2 SMNVEV (reference sequence). V shed 0 bases and J shed 8 bases, with 25 bases lying between them. The CDR3 is 18 amino acids. This CDR3 reads CASSLSGKGLTSRGTQYF. DNA for the CDR3: TGTGCCAGCAGTTTATCGGGAAAGGGACTTACATCAAGAGGAACCCAGTACTTC.

The CDR3 DNA sequence: TGTGCCAGCAGCATTGGACTAGCGGGGGCACCCTACAATGAGCAGTTCTTC. This gives the protein CASSIGLAGAPYNEQFF. The V call is TRBV5-8, the J call TRBJ2-1; the match to TRBD2 covers 13 bases. Trimming took 4 bases from V and 2 from J; bases not matched to a gene: 6. The CDR3 extends over 17 amino acids. The germline gives CDR1 SGHTS, CDR2 YDEGEE.

The genes are TRBV9 and TRBJ2-1, with 7 bases identical to TRBD2. There are 15 residues in the CDR3. CDR1 SGDLS and CDR2 YYNGEE come from the germline V gene. V lost 3 bases and J lost 0; bases outside the gene matches: 3. Here the CDR3 DNA reads TGTGCCAGCAGCGCAAGGACTAGCTCCTACAATGAGCAGTTCTTC. It yields the protein CASSARTSSYNEQFF.

V and J are TRBV7-8 and TRBJ2-1, with TRBD2 matching over 8 bases. The CDR3 is 15 residues long. V lost 1 base, J lost 7 bases, and 6 bases stayed unmatched. Germline assignment: CDR1 SGHVS and CDR2 FQNEAQ. The CDR3 loop is CASSLGRGGLNEQFF. CDR3 DNA: TGTGCCAGCAGCTTAGGTCGGGGGGGCCTTAATGAGCAGTTCTTC.

This clone was detected only a few times. The same CDR3 is also encoded by other DNA sequences in this sample. This chain joins TRBV6-4 and TRBJ2-3, with 10 nucleotides matching TRBD2. The CDR3 consists of 14 residues. Germline loops: CDR1 MRHNA, CDR2 SNTAGT. V lost 4 bases to trimming and J lost 6 bases; unmatched junction nucleotides: 4. The chain's CDR3 is CASSASGGADTQYF. CDR3 DNA sequence: TGTGCCAGCAGTGCGAGCGGGGGGGCGGATACGCAGTATTTT.